This is a list of T cell receptor beta chains from one sample in a study of blood T cells in healthy people across ages. Each CDR3 protein gets one entry after TCRdb re-called the 5' RACE reads with MiXCR. The profile shows around 970,000 distinct CDR3 sequences, 45% to 60% of them singletons. The sample consisted of blood. The receptors stem from a woman aged 55-70 years in good health. The CDR3 runs from the conserved cysteine through the conserved F or W. A D gene is named only where the DNA matches it firmly. For some rows the clone size is stated as once, few or many, or as a class when expanded; others skip it.

J gene | V gene | clone size | CDR3 length | D gene | CDR3 protein | CDR3 DNA
TRBJ2-5 | TRBV20-1 | NA | 14 | TRBD1 | CSARQGRNRETQYF | TGCAGTGCAAGACAGGGGAGGAATCGAGAGACCCAGTACTTC
TRBJ2-5 | TRBV5-6 | few | 16 | TRBD2 | CASSLLGLAAFETQYF | TGTGCCAGCAGCTTGCTGGGACTAGCGGCATTCGAGACCCAGTACTTC
TRBJ2-3 | TRBV6-2/TRBV6-3 | NA | 20 | NA | CASSYLTAEKQMGATDTQYF | TGTGCCAGCAGTTATCTTACTGCCGAGAAACAAATGGGCGCCACAGATACGCAGTATTTT
TRBJ2-3 | TRBV7-2 | NA | 15 | NA | CASSQQTGRTDTQYF | TGTGCCAGCAGCCAACAGACAGGCCGCACAGATACGCAGTATTTT
TRBJ2-7 | TRBV28 | few | 13 | TRBD1 | CATWDRSSYEQYF | TGTGCCACCTGGGACAGATCCTCCTACGAGCAGTACTTC
TRBJ1-2 | TRBV6-5 | NA | 13 | NA | CASRRGPGAGYTF | TGTGCCAGCCGACGGGGCCCAGGGGCTGGCTACACCTTC
TRBJ2-7 | TRBV20-1 | NA | 13 | NA | CSVNRLSSYEQYF | TGCAGTGTCAACCGTCTGAGCTCCTACGAGCAGTACTTC
TRBJ2-5 | TRBV7-6 | NA | 15 | NA | CASSYLQTDQGTQYF | TGTGCCAGCAGCTACCTCCAGACAGACCAGGGGACCCAGTACTTC
TRBJ2-1 | TRBV5-1 | few | 16 | NA | CASSLVARGLDNEQFF | TGCGCCAGCAGCTTGGTAGCCAGGGGCCTCGACAATGAGCAGTTCTTC
TRBJ2-7 | TRBV28 | NA | 14 | NA | CASRPLSQAYEQYF | TGTGCCAGCCGACCCCTCTCACAAGCCTACGAGCAGTACTTC
TRBJ1-2 | TRBV2 | few | 13 | NA | CASSEYGNYGYTF | TGTGCCAGCAGTGAGTACGGGAACTATGGCTACACCTTC
TRBJ1-2 | TRBV4-1 | NA | 15 | NA | CASSQHAGEDYGYTF | TGCGCCAGCAGCCAACACGCGGGGGAAGACTATGGCTACACCTTC
TRBJ1-2 | TRBV5-1 | NA | 15 | NA | CASSLGPQPYDGYTF | TGCGCCAGCAGCTTGGGGCCGCAACCCTACGATGGCTACACCTTC
TRBJ2-7 | TRBV4-1 | few | 16 | NA | CASSQGRRGALDEQYF | TGCGCCAGCAGCCAAGGAAGGAGAGGAGCTTTGGACGAGCAGTACTTC
TRBJ2-5 | TRBV20-1 | NA | 13 | NA | CSARPPGRETQYF | TGCAGTGCTAGACCCCCTGGGAGGGAGACCCAGTACTTC
TRBJ2-3 | TRBV5-1 | few | 17 | TRBD2 | CASSLEILAGGTDTQYF | TGCGCCAGCAGCTTGGAGATTTTAGCGGGAGGAACAGATACGCAGTATTTT